The 27 T cell receptor beta chains below were found in one sample sequenced in a study of T cell repertoires in cytomegalovirus infection (dated by TCRdb to between 2018 and 2021). In the paper's terms, the treatment or condition label means: in vitro stimulation with specific CMV peptide epitopes to enrich CMV-specific T cells. These receptors have no known antigen. This sample was sequenced with an Illumina HiSeq 1500. TCRdb reworked the public reads: Q25 trimming with fastp, MiXCR clone assembly, productive beta chains retained. Identical CDR3 protein sequences are pooled into one entry, listed with their most common genes and DNA. Recorded for this sample are hundreds of thousands of distinct CDR3 sequences; roughly a third of them occurred a single time. Of the sample, 15% to 20% is held by the ten largest clones. The material sequenced was cultured PBMCs, taken from culture after CMV antigen stimulation. The receptor set was obtained from a human donor in good health (CMV status not recorded). Some clones in this sample may be carry-over from other donors' samples.

The rearrangement uses TRBV20-1 and TRBJ1-6, with D perhaps TRBD1 (6 bases). The V gene lost 6 bases and the J gene lost 0 bases, with 15 bases spanning the gap. The CDR3 runs 16 residues. CDR1 and CDR2 (germline): DFQATT, SNEGSKA (reference sequence). CDR3 sequence: CSAGGGFSSYNSPLHF. In DNA form, the CDR3 reads TGCAGTGCAGGGGGGGGCTTTAGCTCCTATAATTCACCCCTCCACTTT.

The genes are TRBV5-3 and TRBJ2-1; 16 nucleotides align to TRBD2. TRBV5-3 is assigned to the ORF class and has an uncertain function. This CDR3 spans 19 amino acids. J lost 5 bases, V lost 8 bases, and 16 bases had no gene match. The CDR3 DNA reads TGTGCCAGCAGCCAAGATCCGGGACTAGCGGGGGGGCGAGACAATGAGCAGTTCTTC. This translates into CASSQDPGLAGGRDNEQFF.

This clonotype came up many times. The rearrangement uses TRBV7-2 and TRBJ1-1; TRBD1 matches at 7 bases. CDR3 length: 16 amino acids. The germline V gene has CDR1 SGHTA and CDR2 FQGNSA. V was clipped by 1 base and J by 3 bases; unmatched bases: 8. CDR3 nucleotide sequence: TGTGCCAGCAGCTTAGGGTACGGGACAGACTACACTGAAGCTTTCTTT. This codes for CASSLGYGTDYTEAFF.

This clonotype was counted between two and nine times. This chain connects TRBV11-2 to TRBJ2-3, with 8 bases identical to TRBD2. The CDR3 spans 16 residues. Germline V lookup: CDR1 SGHAT, CDR2 FQNNGV. With 1 base clipped from V and 6 bases from J, the junction kept 9 bases outside the gene matches. The CDR3 here is CASSLGGGGLTDTQYF. Written as DNA, the CDR3 is TGTGCCAGCAGCTTAGGTGGCGGGGGGCTAACGGATACGCAGTATTTT.

The chain recombines TRBV24-1 with TRBJ2-1; D is undetermined. Germline V lookup: CDR1 KGHDR, CDR2 SFDVKD. With 4 bases removed from V and 6 bases from J, the gap between germline ends came to 9 bases. The CDR3 is 13 amino acids. The chain's CDR3 is CATSEGPVNEQFF. The CDR3 bases are TGTGCCACCAGTGAAGGGCCAGTCAATGAGCAGTTCTTC.

This clonotype was seen a handful of times. Its ends do not fully match the called genes, so a read error is possible. The chain recombines TRBV12-3 or TRBV12-4 with TRBJ2-7, with unresolved D. CDR3 length: 11 residues. This CDR3 reads CASSLGLEFKF. The CDR3 DNA sequence: TGTGCCAGCAGTTTAGGGCTAGAATTTAAGTTC.

The CDR3 spells CASSTSGDTQYF. For the CDR3, the DNA is TGTGCCAGTAGTACTAGCGGGGATACGCAGTATTTT. The gene calls are TRBV19 and TRBJ2-3, with TRBD2 matching over 8 bases. Germline trimming cut 4 bases from V and 6 bases from J; bases unmatched to any gene: 0. Germline-derived CDR1 and CDR2 are LNHDA and SQIVND (reference sequence). The CDR3 extends over 12 amino acids.

The chain uses TRBV19 and TRBJ2-7; 7 bases map to TRBD2. Trimming took 3 bases from V and 2 from J; bases not matched to a gene: 4. The length of the CDR3 is 14 residues. Germline CDR1 is LNHDA and CDR2 is SQIVND (reference sequence). CDR3 coding DNA: TGTGCCAGTAGTATGGGAGGGGTCACCTACGAGCAGTACTTC. Translating gives CASSMGGVTYEQYF.

J is TRBJ2-1 and V is TRBV7-9, with D possibly TRBD2 on 6 matching bases. V lost 3 bases and J lost 5, with 14 bases in between. The length of the CDR3 is 15 residues. Germline assignment: CDR1 SEHNR and CDR2 FQNEAQ (reference sequence). CDR3 amino acids: CASSFRLVPDNEQFF. In DNA form, the CDR3 reads TGTGCCAGCAGCTTCAGACTAGTACCCGACAATGAGCAGTTCTTC. Complete variable domain (other parts from reference TRBV7-9 and TRBJ2-1): DTGVSQNPRHKITKRGQNVTFRCDPISEHNRLYWYRQTLGQGPEFLTYFQNEAQLEKSRLLSDRFSAERPKGSFSTLEIQRTEQGDSAMYLCASSFRLVPDNEQFFGPGTRLTVL.

This clonotype has more than one count but fewer than ten. The chain carries TRBV5-4 and TRBJ1-2, with D uncertain. This CDR3 contains 13 residues. Between the trimmed V and J ends, which lost 0 bases and 4 bases, there was a span of 7 bases. The V gene's germline CDR1 is SGHNT and CDR2 YYREEE (reference sequence). The CDR3 sequence: CASSLDAGYGYTF. The CDR3 nucleotides are TGTGCCAGCAGCTTGGACGCAGGCTATGGCTACACCTTC. Looking up the rest from reference TRBV5-4 and TRBJ1-2 gives the full variable domain: ETGVTQSPTHLIKTRGQQVTLRCSSQSGHNTVSWYQQALGQGPQFIFQYYREEENGRGNFPPRFSGLQFPNYSSELNVNALELDDSALYLCASSLDAGYGYTFGSGTRLTVV.

The table lists this clonotype with a few counts. The V and J genes are TRBV6-1 and TRBJ2-7; D is unclear. Per the germline V gene, CDR1 is MNHNS and CDR2 is SASEGT. CDR3 length: 14 residues. The V and J ends lost 4 bases and 2 bases respectively, with 12 bases between them. The CDR3 region has the DNA TGTGCCAGCAGTGTAACGGACGTCCCCTACGAGCAGTACTTC. Residues: CASSVTDVPYEQYF.

The CDR3 is CASSNRGAGGGEQFF. DNA of the CDR3: TGCGCCAGCAGTAACAGGGGAGCGGGGGGTGGTGAGCAGTTCTTC. The genes are TRBV10-2 and TRBJ2-1, with TRBD2 identical over 9 bases. This CDR3 is 15 amino acids long. The V segment lost 5 bases and the J segment 9 bases; nucleotides outside the gene matches: 11. Germline loops: CDR1 WSHSY, CDR2 SAAADI.

Only a few counts were recorded for this clonotype. The chain carries TRBV24-1 and TRBJ1-2; no firm D call. V gave up 10 bases and J gave up 5 bases, with 37 bases separating them. This CDR3 contains 20 residues. Germline CDR1 is KGHDR and CDR2 is SFDVKD. CDR3 DNA: TGTGCCACTCGAATCCTGGGCACCCCCCGGCTCGGCTCGCTCTCATATGGCTACACCTTC. Translation gives CATRILGTPRLGSLSYGYTF.

The gene calls are TRBV6-5 and TRBJ2-5, with TRBD1 matching over 10 bases. Germline V gene lookup returns CDR1 MNHEY and CDR2 SVGAGI. With 7 bases clipped from V and 5 bases from J, the junction kept 19 bases outside the gene matches. The length of the CDR3 is 18 residues. CDR3 protein: CASTSRGTGVLSRETQYF. The CDR3 DNA follows: TGTGCCAGCACCTCAAGGGGGACAGGGGTTTTGTCCAGGGAGACCCAGTACTTC.

The J gene is TRBJ2-2, the V gene TRBV6-5, with a weak D call TRBD2 (7 bases). Looked up from germline, CDR1 is MNHEY and CDR2 is SVGAGI. Trimming shortened V by 5 bases and J by 5 bases, and 15 bases separated the two germline ends. There are 15 residues in the CDR3. This chain's CDR3 is CASSQGGARTGELFF. Here the CDR3 DNA reads TGTGCCAGCAGTCAAGGGGGGGCGAGGACCGGGGAGCTGTTTTTT.

There are many counts of this clonotype. The V and J genes are TRBV7-8 and TRBJ2-2; D may correspond to TRBD1 or TRBD2 (5 bases each). This CDR3 comprises 19 residues. V was cut by 5 bases and J by 1 base, with 23 bases left in between. Germline CDR1 and CDR2: SGHVS and FQNEAQ. CDR3 protein: CASSTGLRHPLGNTGELFF. CDR3 in DNA: TGTGCCAGCAGCACAGGACTGAGACACCCTTTGGGGAACACCGGGGAGCTGTTTTTT.

Remarks on this clonotype: One base away lies a much larger clone, so this may be a sequencing read error. The chain uses TRBV4-3 and TRBJ1-2; D possibly corresponds to TRBD1 (6 bases). V was clipped by 0 bases and J by 7 bases, with 24 bases between them. This CDR3 region has 18 residues. Germline lookup yields CDR1 LGHNA and CDR2 YSLEER. CDR3 region: CASSQDMVEGGAPLGYTF. DNA for the CDR3: TGCGCCAGCAGCCAAGATATGGTTGAAGGGGGAGCCCCCCTTGGCTACACCTTC.

The chain links TRBV28 to TRBJ1-3, with a possible D match to TRBD1 (5 bases). Deletions cut 5 bases from V and 7 bases from J, with 24 bases between. The CDR3 totals 17 residues. Germline CDR1 and CDR2: MDHEN and SYDVKM. The CDR3 spells CASSRADMQGVWNTIYF. The CDR3 DNA reads as TGTGCCAGCAGTCGAGCCGATATGCAGGGAGTTTGGAACACCATATATTTT.

This clonotype was seen once. V and J are TRBV6-6 and TRBJ2-5, with 7 bases fitting TRBD2. The ends lost 2 bases at V and 2 bases at J; junction bases unmatched: 5. From germline, CDR1 is MNHNY and CDR2 SVGAGI (reference sequence). The CDR3 is made up of 15 amino acids. The CDR3 DNA sequence: TGTGCCAGCAGTTACCGGAGCGGGAATCAAGAGACCCAGTACTTC. Residues: CASSYRSGNQETQYF.

This clonotype was recorded a few times. The chain employs TRBV7-2 and TRBJ2-1, with unresolved D. V was trimmed by 7 bases and J by 2 bases, leaving 15 bases between them. CDR3 length: 15 amino acids. From germline, CDR1 is SGHTA and CDR2 FQGNSA. CDR3 protein: CASTSLQQAYNEQFF. The CDR3 region has the DNA TGTGCCAGCACCAGCCTACAGCAGGCCTACAATGAGCAGTTCTTC.

The rearrangement uses TRBV12-3 or TRBV12-4 and TRBJ2-4, with TRBD2 matching 12 bases. CDR3 length equals 21 residues. V lost 3 bases and J lost 4; bases outside the gene matches: 19. CDR3 in amino acids: CASSLAQKGGETSGSKNIQYF. DNA for the CDR3: TGTGCCAGCAGTTTGGCACAGAAGGGGGGGGAGACTAGCGGGAGTAAAAACATTCAGTACTTC.

This clonotype showed up just a few times. The chain uses TRBV18 and TRBJ1-1; D gene unclear. CDR3 length: 14 amino acids. Germline V CDR1 and CDR2: KGHSH, LQKENI. The V end was cut by 3 bases, the J end by 5 bases, with 13 bases between. The CDR3 nucleotides are TGTGCCAGCTCACCGTATACGGGGAGGACTGAAGCTTTCTTT. This translates into CASSPYTGRTEAFF.

The table lists this clonotype with many counts. This chain links TRBV7-2 with TRBJ2-5; D unclear. The ends were cut back, 3 bases at V and 8 bases at J, with 10 bases in the middle. CDR3 length: 12 residues. Germline V gene lookup returns CDR1 SGHTA and CDR2 FQGNSA. CDR3 sequence reads: CASSLAIHTQYF. In DNA form, the CDR3 reads TGTGCCAGCAGCTTGGCTATTCATACCCAGTACTTC. The full variable domain, its missing parts supplied by reference TRBV7-2 and TRBJ2-5, is GAGVSQSPSNKVTEKGKDVELRCDPISGHTALYWYRQSLGQGLEFLIYFQGNSAPDKSGLPSDRFSAERTGGSVSTLTIQRTQQEDSAVYLCASSLAIHTQYFGPGTRLLVL.

CDR3 loop: CASSYGQLTYEQYF. The CDR3 coding sequence is TGTGCCAGCAGTTACGGGCAGCTAACCTACGAGCAGTACTTC. The rearrangement joins TRBV6-6 to TRBJ2-7; D call uncertain. The V gene lost 2 bases and the J gene lost 2 bases, with 10 bases spanning the gap. The CDR3 spans 14 residues. Germline V lookup: CDR1 MNHNY, CDR2 SVGAGI (reference sequence).

The rearrangement uses TRBV19 and TRBJ2-2; tentatively, D is TRBD1 or TRBD2 (5 bases each). This CDR3 is 16 amino acids long. Looked up from germline, CDR1 is LNHDA and CDR2 is SQIVND (reference sequence). Between the trimmed V and J ends, which lost 5 bases and 4 bases, there was a span of 17 bases. CDR3 nucleotides: TGTGCCAGTAGTTTATCCGGGACCTCGGGCACCGGGGAGCTGTTTTTT. Translated, it gives CASSLSGTSGTGELFF.

The rearrangement joins TRBV27 to TRBJ2-5, with D unclear. From germline, CDR1 is MNHEY and CDR2 SMNVEV (reference sequence). Trimming removed 7 bases at V and 5 bases at J, with 14 bases between. This CDR3 is built from 13 residues. The CDR3 spells CASTSAPPETQYF. The CDR3 DNA sequence: TGTGCCAGCACCTCCGCCCCCCCTGAGACCCAGTACTTC.

The chain recombines TRBV28 with TRBJ1-1, with D unresolved. The CDR3 contains 12 residues. Germline V gene lookup returns CDR1 MDHEN and CDR2 SYDVKM. Trimming took off 3 bases at V and 7 bases at J, with 9 bases between the two ends. The CDR3 DNA reads TGTGCCAGCAGTTTTTTCCGCGGTGAAGCTTTCTTT. This translates into CASSFFRGEAFF.